Presented here are 25 T cell receptor beta chains from one specimen sequenced in a study of T cell repertoires in ileal Crohn's disease. Data came from immunoSEQ multiplex PCR; TCRdb stores just in-frame clones and leaves some out. The sample comprises 6,000 or so clones, roughly 87% of which are singletons, and around 13% rests with the top ten. Sequencing input: ileal tissue. The source is an adult with Crohn's disease.

This chain uses TRBV19 with TRBJ2-7; a possible D gene is TRBD1 (6 bases). Germline CDR1 and CDR2: LNHDA and SQIVND (reference sequence). Trimming left V 5 bases short and J 11 bases short, with 16 bases between. This CDR3 contains 12 residues. The chain's CDR3 is CASSVLQGEKYF. The DNA for the CDR3 is TGTGCCAGTAGTGTACTACAGGGTGAGAAGTACTTC.

This chain connects TRBV6-1 to TRBJ2-7; TRBD1 matches 8 bases. The J segment lost 0 bases and the V segment lost 2 bases, leaving 12 bases of the junction unmatched. The length of the CDR3 is 18 residues. Germline V gives CDR1 MNHNS, CDR2 SASEGT. This chain's CDR3 is CASSERHTRDRSSYEQYF. In DNA form, the CDR3 reads TGTGCCAGCAGTGAACGACACACCCGGGACAGGTCCTCCTACGAGCAGTACTTC.

Written as DNA, the CDR3 is TGTGCCAGCAGTTTATATCACAGGGTAAGGCCAGATACGCAGTATTTT. It translates to CASSLYHRVRPDTQYF. This rearrangement joins TRBV28 to TRBJ2-3, with D perhaps TRBD1 (6 bases). V was trimmed by 1 base and J by 4 bases, leaving 15 bases between them. The CDR3 is 16 amino acids. Germline values: CDR1 MDHEN, CDR2 SYDVKM.

In its sample, this clone is medium-sized. The chain combines TRBV11-2 with TRBJ1-1; D unclear. V lost 0 bases and J lost 3, with 8 bases in between. Germline assignment: CDR1 SGHAT and CDR2 FQNNGV. CDR3 length: 14 residues. The chain's CDR3 is CASSLESGDTEAFF. Here the CDR3 DNA reads TGTGCCAGCAGCTTAGAGTCCGGGGACACTGAAGCTTTCTTT.

The chain combines TRBV18 with TRBJ2-3; TRBD1 might be the D (6 bases). The CDR3 loop spans 16 amino acids. V lost 1 base and J lost 2, with 13 bases in between. Germline-derived CDR1 and CDR2 are KGHSH and LQKENI. CDR3 bases: TGTGCCAGCTCACCACAAACCAGGGGTTACACAGATACGCAGTATTTT. Translating gives CASSPQTRGYTDTQYF.

The chain joins TRBV7-8 to TRBJ1-1; D may be TRBD1 (6 bases). Trimming removed 8 bases from V and 3 bases from J, with 19 bases in between. This CDR3 comprises 15 residues. Germline values: CDR1 SGHVS, CDR2 FQNEAQ. The CDR3 here is CASGEQGSWDTEAFF. As DNA, the CDR3 is TGTGCCAGCGGAGAACAGGGAAGTTGGGACACTGAAGCTTTCTTT.

The rearrangement joins TRBV5-1 to TRBJ2-7; possible D gene TRBD1, 6 bases. The V gene lost 1 base and the J gene lost 2 bases, with 13 bases spanning the gap. Germline-derived CDR1 and CDR2 are SGHRS and YFSETQ. The CDR3 runs 15 residues. The CDR3 nucleotides are TGCGCCAGCAGCTTGAGCAGGGGCGCAACCTACGAGCAGTACTTC. Its translation is CASSLSRGATYEQYF.

This chain uses TRBV28 with TRBJ2-1; 9 positions agree with TRBD2. This CDR3 comprises 14 residues. V dropped 5 bases and J dropped 3; count of bases not matched to a gene: 2. In germline, CDR1 is MDHEN, CDR2 SYDVKM. This CDR3 reads CASSASGVYNEQFF. The CDR3 nucleotides are TGTGCCAGCAGTGCTAGCGGGGTCTACAATGAGCAGTTCTTC.

This rearrangement joins TRBV7-9 to TRBJ2-1; D may be TRBD1 (6 bases). The V end was cut by 1 base, the J end by 2 bases, with 9 bases between. Germline-derived CDR1 and CDR2 are SEHNR and FQNEAQ (reference sequence). The CDR3 covers 15 residues. CDR3 sequence (DNA): TGTGCCAGCAGCTTAGGGGACACCGCCTACAATGAGCAGTTCTTC. Amino acid sequence: CASSLGDTAYNEQFF.

This sequence joins TRBV28 and TRBJ1-1, with D hard to call. The V and J ends lost 4 bases and 5 bases respectively, with 11 bases between them. This CDR3 contains 13 residues. Germline V CDR1 and CDR2: MDHEN, SYDVKM. The CDR3 coding sequence is TGTGCCAGCAGTTCCCGGGTTCAGACTGAAGCTTTCTTT. It encodes CASSSRVQTEAFF.

This clone was recorded once. The V call is TRBV6-1, the J call TRBJ1-1; a possible D gene is TRBD1 (5 bases). The germline V and J ends were trimmed by 7 bases and 6 bases, with 18 bases remaining between them. The CDR3 has 14 residues. The V gene's germline CDR1 is MNHNS and CDR2 SASEGT. CDR3 sequence reads: CASTPGSGVAEAFF. The CDR3 DNA sequence: TGTGCCAGCACCCCAGGGTCGGGTGTCGCTGAAGCTTTCTTT.

The rearrangement links TRBV7-2 to TRBJ2-7; 7 bases map to TRBD2. From germline, CDR1 is SGHTA and CDR2 FQGNSA. The ends lost 5 bases at V and 2 bases at J; junction bases unmatched: 9. CDR3 size: 15 residues. The CDR3 loop is CASSLTHGTTYEQYF. The CDR3 DNA sequence: TGTGCCAGCAGCCTCACACATGGGACTACCTACGAGCAGTACTTC.

CDR3 nucleotides: TGCGCCAGCAGCTTGGGTTTAAATGAGCAGTTCTTC. The encoded protein is CASSLGLNEQFF. The chain couples TRBV5-1 to TRBJ2-1; D remains unclear. CDR3 length: 12 amino acids. The germline V gene has CDR1 SGHRS and CDR2 YFSETQ. With 0 bases removed from V and 7 bases from J, the gap between germline ends came to 5 bases.

The chain uses TRBV5-1 and TRBJ2-6, with D hard to call. The CDR3 length is 14 residues. Trimming pared 4 bases from V and 0 bases from J, leaving 5 bases between. Germline V gene data show CDR1 as SGHRS and CDR2 as YFSETQ. DNA for the CDR3: TGCGCCAGCAGCCCCGGCTCTGGGGCCAACGTCCTGACTTTC. It encodes CASSPGSGANVLTF.

This chain links TRBV6-4 with TRBJ2-7, with D hard to call. Trimming removed 4 bases at V and 0 bases at J, with 13 bases between. The germline V gene has CDR1 MRHNA and CDR2 SNTAGT. This CDR3 has 15 residues. The CDR3: CASSALLGSSYEQYF. The DNA of the CDR3 is TGTGCCAGCAGTGCCTTATTGGGCAGCTCCTACGAGCAGTACTTC.

The rearrangement links TRBV19 to TRBJ2-1; 10 nucleotides line up with TRBD2. V gave up 0 bases and J gave up 5 bases; unmatched junction bases: 10. This CDR3 region has 18 residues. Looked up from germline, CDR1 is LNHDA and CDR2 is SQIVND (reference sequence). The chain's CDR3 is CASSIDPLTGLANNEQFF. The CDR3 DNA follows: TGTGCCAGTAGTATAGATCCCCTGACGGGACTAGCGAACAATGAGCAGTTCTTC.

The chain couples TRBV2 to TRBJ2-2, with 7 bases that match TRBD1. The CDR3 contains 15 residues. With 6 bases clipped from V and 1 base from J, the junction kept 5 bases outside the gene matches. Germline V gives CDR1 SNHLY, CDR2 FYNNEI. CDR3 in amino acids: CASRTGLENTGELFF. The CDR3 nucleotides read TGTGCCAGCAGGACAGGGTTGGAGAACACCGGGGAGCTGTTTTTT.

The V gene is TRBV27, the J gene TRBJ2-1, with 7 nucleotides matching TRBD1. CDR3 length: 16 amino acids. V was clipped by 6 bases and J by 5 bases; unmatched bases: 13. Germline V gives CDR1 MNHEY, CDR2 SMNVEV (reference sequence). The CDR3 region has the DNA TGTGCCAGCAGGGCACGAGCAGGGACAGACCACAATGAGCAGTTCTTC. It specifies CASRARAGTDHNEQFF.

This sequence joins TRBV5-4 and TRBJ2-7; D not resolved. Between the trimmed V and J ends, which lost 6 bases and 0 bases, there was a span of 13 bases. The CDR3 contains 14 residues. Germline V CDR1 and CDR2: SGHNT, YYREEE (reference sequence). Here the CDR3 DNA reads TGTGCCAGCACCCCCGACCGGAGCTCCTACGAGCAGTACTTC. Its translation is CASTPDRSSYEQYF. Full variable domain (missing parts from reference TRBV5-4 and TRBJ2-7): ETGVTQSPTHLIKTRGQQVTLRCSSQSGHNTVSWYQQALGQGPQFIFQYYREEENGRGNFPPRFSGLQFPNYSSELNVNALELDDSALYLCASTPDRSSYEQYFGPGTRLTVT.

The V gene is TRBV5-1, the J gene TRBJ2-5; 10 nucleotides line up with TRBD2. The V gene end was trimmed by 4 bases and the J gene end by 2 bases; junction bases not matched to a gene: 8. The CDR3 is 16 amino acids. The V gene's germline CDR1 is SGHRS and CDR2 YFSETQ. Here the CDR3 DNA reads TGCGCCAGCAGCAGGGGGGGGACTAGCGAGCAAGAGACCCAGTACTTC. Residues: CASSRGGTSEQETQYF.

This clone has just one count. This rearrangement joins TRBV15 to TRBJ1-2; D gene uncertain. The CDR3 is made up of 12 amino acids. CDR1 is LNHNV, CDR2 YYDKDF, per germline (reference sequence). The V gene lost 1 base and the J gene lost 5 bases, with 5 bases spanning the gap. CDR3 in amino acids: CATSRALYGYTF. CDR3 coding DNA: TGTGCCACCAGCAGAGCCCTATATGGCTACACCTTC.

The rearrangement joins TRBV5-5 to TRBJ2-7; a possible D gene is TRBD2 (6 bases). Germline lookup yields CDR1 SGHKS and CDR2 YYEKEE (reference sequence). This CDR3 region has 13 residues. V was clipped by 2 bases and J by 6 bases, with 12 bases between them. The CDR3 loop is CASSLAVGGEQYF. DNA of the CDR3: TGTGCCAGCAGCTTAGCAGTGGGGGGCGAGCAGTACTTC.

The chain is built from TRBV7-2 and TRBJ1-5; D unresolved. The germline CDR1 and CDR2 sequences are SGHTA and FQGNSA. CDR3 length: 16 residues. The germline V and J ends were trimmed by 0 bases and 4 bases, with 13 bases remaining between them. In DNA form, the CDR3 reads TGTGCCAGCAGCTTAGCGCTTGTAACAGAGAATCAGCCCCAGCATTTT. This translates into CASSLALVTENQPQHF.

The chain joins TRBV5-1 to TRBJ2-1; D possibly corresponds to TRBD1 (5 bases). Germline CDR1 is SGHRS and CDR2 is YFSETQ. The CDR3 extends over 14 amino acids. V gave up 0 bases and J gave up 3 bases, with 7 bases separating them. The CDR3 sequence: CASSLGQSYNEQFF. The CDR3 DNA sequence: TGCGCCAGCAGCTTGGGACAGAGCTACAATGAGCAGTTCTTC. Filled out from reference TRBV5-1 and TRBJ2-1, the complete variable domain reads KAGVTQTPRYLIKTRGQQVTLSCSPISGHRSVSWYQQTPGQGLQFLFEYFSETQRNKGNFPGRFSGRQFSNSRSEMNVSTLELGDSALYLCASSLGQSYNEQFFGPGTRLTVL.

J is TRBJ2-3 and V is TRBV28; D unclear. V shed 6 bases and J shed 2 bases, with 9 bases lying between them. The CDR3 extends over 13 amino acids. CDR1 and CDR2 from the germline V gene are MDHEN and SYDVKM. The CDR3 DNA follows: TGTGCCAGCAGACCCACTGTCACAGATACGCAGTATTTT. Its translation: CASRPTVTDTQYF.